Each of the 3 T cell receptor beta chains below was sequenced from the same sample in a study of blood T cell repertoires in COVID-19. Sequencing used immunoSEQ multiplex PCR; TCRdb keeps in-frame clones, though not all of them. Among some 110,000 clones listed, approximately 83% were seen once. Sequencing input: peripheral blood. The receptors were sampled from a woman in her 70s with acute or convalescent COVID-19.

This rearrangement joins TRBV30 to TRBJ2-2; 13 nucleotides match TRBD2. Germline CDR1 GTSNPN, CDR2 SVGIG (reference sequence). V shed 4 bases, J shed 6 bases, and the junction held 11 bases outside the gene matches. The CDR3 has 17 amino acids. CDR3 region: CAWTQSTSGRWAGELFF. For the CDR3, the DNA is TGTGCCTGGACCCAATCGACTAGCGGGAGGTGGGCCGGGGAGCTGTTTTTT.

The chain joins TRBV19 to TRBJ1-5; D gene unclear. Trimming cost V 6 bases and J 2 bases, with 11 bases left between them. In germline, CDR1 is LNHDA, CDR2 SQIVND (reference sequence). The CDR3 has 14 amino acids. CDR3 nucleotide sequence: TGTGCCAGTAGCCTCATGGGAGGCAATCAGCCCCAGCATTTT. Translated: CASSLMGGNQPQHF. The complete variable domain, with remaining parts taken from reference TRBV19 and TRBJ1-5, reads DGGITQSPKYLFRKEGQNVTLSCEQNLNHDAMYWYRQDPGQGLRLIYYSQIVNDFQKGDIAEGYSVSREKKESFPLTVTSAQKNPTAFYLCASSLMGGNQPQHFGDGTRLSIL.

This clone appeared a few times. The rearrangement links TRBV3-1 (or the pseudogene TRBV3-2) to TRBJ1-1, with D maybe TRBD1 (5 bases). The ends were cut back, 0 bases at V and 5 bases at J, with 7 bases in the middle. The CDR3 runs to 13 residues. CDR1 LGHDT and CDR2 YNNKEL come from the germline V gene (reference sequence). CDR3 nucleotide sequence: TGTGCCAGCAGCCAAGACAGGGAAACTGAAGCTTTCTTT. It is translated as CASSQDRETEAFF.